The 10 T cell receptor beta chains below were found in one sample sequenced in a study of blood T cell repertoires in COVID-19. Only in-frame clones appear in the TCRdb table, and some are missing; sequencing was by immunoSEQ multiplex PCR. Of about 320,000 clones detected, over 80% appear once; the ten largest clones hold around 5%. The sequenced sample was PBMCs or T cells enriched from blood (not recorded which). The receptors derive from a man aged 25 to 40 who had recovered from COVID-19.

In regard to this clone: The identical CDR3 is also encoded by other nucleotide sequences in the sample. V usage is TRBV6-5 and J usage is TRBJ2-2, with D possibly TRBD1 on 6 matching bases. Germline V gene data show CDR1 as MNHEY and CDR2 as SVGAGI. The CDR3 loop spans 13 amino acids. Between the trimmed V and J ends, which lost 6 bases and 2 bases, there was a span of 7 bases. CDR3 loop: CASRGHNTGELFF. For the CDR3, the DNA is TGTGCCAGCAGGGGACACAACACCGGGGAGCTGTTTTTT.

This rearrangement joins TRBV15 to TRBJ2-1, with 10 bases lining up with TRBD1. The CDR3 consists of 16 residues. V gave up 3 bases and J gave up 7 bases; unmatched junction bases: 9. Looked up from germline, CDR1 is LNHNV and CDR2 is YYDKDF (reference sequence). CDR3 sequence (DNA): TGTGCCACCAGCAGGGGAAAGACAGGGGGCTGGAATGAGCAGTTCTTC. Residues: CATSRGKTGGWNEQFF.

The chain has TRBV24-1 and TRBJ2-3, with 7 bases fitting TRBD2. V gave up 3 bases and J gave up 2 bases; unmatched junction bases: 7. The CDR3 spans 16 residues. Per germline, CDR1 KGHDR and CDR2 SFDVKD. The CDR3 region has the DNA TGTGCCACCAGTGATCCCTCGCGGGGGTACACAGATACGCAGTATTTT. This codes for CATSDPSRGYTDTQYF.

The chain couples TRBV28 to TRBJ1-6; 9 positions match TRBD1. CDR1 MDHEN and CDR2 SYDVKM come from the germline V gene. The CDR3 consists of 16 residues. Losses at the gene ends were 2 bases for V and 8 bases for J; bases not matched to a gene: 7. The CDR3 DNA reads TGTGCCAGCAGTTTAGGGGGACAGGGTATGGATTCACCCCTCCACTTT. The encoded protein is CASSLGGQGMDSPLHF.

This rearrangement joins TRBV28 to TRBJ1-3; D call uncertain. Germline values: CDR1 MDHEN, CDR2 SYDVKM. This CDR3 comprises 13 residues. V dropped 7 bases and J dropped 0 bases, with 7 bases sitting between them. The CDR3, as DNA: TGTGCCAGCAACAGAGTCTCTGGAAACACCATATATTTT. It translates to CASNRVSGNTIYF.

The chain joins TRBV7-5 to TRBJ1-2; no DNA check was done on the table's D call, TRBD1. TRBV7-5 is labeled a pseudogene. This CDR3 region has 14 residues. CDR3 sequence (DNA): TGTGTCAGAAGCTTAGGCAGGGAAGGCTATGGCTACACCTTC. Translation: CVRSLGREGYGYTF.

This chain connects TRBV6-5 to TRBJ2-7; D might be TRBD1 (6 bases). Germline V gene data show CDR1 as MNHEY and CDR2 as SVGAGI. CDR3 length equals 14 residues. Between the trimmed V and J ends, which lost 6 bases and 4 bases, there was a span of 16 bases. The chain's CDR3 is CASRDYREPYEQYF. In nucleotides, the CDR3 is TGTGCCAGCAGAGACTACAGGGAACCGTACGAGCAGTACTTC.

The rearrangement joins TRBV7-9 to TRBJ1-1, with 9 bases matching TRBD1. The V gene's germline CDR1 is SEHNR and CDR2 FQNEAQ (reference sequence). With 5 bases clipped from V and 3 bases from J, the junction kept 4 bases outside the gene matches. The CDR3 totals 14 residues. This CDR3 reads CASSRGQGYTEAFF. CDR3 nucleotides: TGTGCCAGCAGCCGGGGACAGGGTTACACTGAAGCTTTCTTT.

The chain links TRBV5-6 to TRBJ1-4; 8 bases match TRBD1. CDR1 is SGHDT, CDR2 YYEEEE, per germline. The CDR3 sequence is 15 residues long. After removal of 1 base from V and 7 bases from J, the junction contained 6 bases not matched to a gene. The CDR3 nucleotides read TGTGCCAGCAGCTTGCTAACAGGGGGACTTGAAAAACTGTTTTTT. Amino acid sequence: CASSLLTGGLEKLFF.

The chain is built from TRBV4-2 and TRBJ2-5, with 13 bases matching TRBD2. With V trimmed by 1 base and J by 2 bases, 10 bases remained unmatched. Looked up from germline, CDR1 is LGHNA and CDR2 is YNFKEQ. This CDR3 spans 19 amino acids. CDR3 amino acids: CASSQGITSGGAGQETQYF. CDR3 coding DNA: TGTGCCAGCAGCCAAGGGATAACTAGCGGGGGGGCGGGTCAAGAGACCCAGTACTTC.